Listed below are T cell receptor beta chains from one sample, sequenced in a study of CD8 T cells in ankylosing spondylitis. TCRdb passed the 5' RACE reads through MiXCR, listing each CDR3 protein once. The table shows about 310,000 distinct CDR3 sequences, with less than 25% occurring only once. The sequenced sample consisted of blood, either unsorted or a sorted T cell fraction (not recorded which). Source of these receptors: a female donor with ankylosing spondylitis or in good health (not recorded which). Both conserved end residues are part of each CDR3. The order of the fields is J gene, V gene, CDR3 protein.

J: TRBJ2-6
V: TRBV28
CDR3: CASGQGALGANVLTF

J: TRBJ2-5
V: TRBV20-1
CDR3: CSGGTFETQYF

J: TRBJ2-5
V: TRBV10-3
CDR3: CAIRPGLQETQYF

J: TRBJ1-1
V: TRBV12-3/TRBV12-4
CDR3: CASIPSRTGHTEAFF

J: TRBJ2-2
V: TRBV29-1
CDR3: CSVRFSTGELFF

J: TRBJ1-1
V: TRBV7-9
CDR3: CASSLSAQGGEAFF

J: TRBJ1-5
V: TRBV6-1
CDR3: CASSRTSGGGQPQHF

J: TRBJ2-1
V: TRBV7-2
CDR3: CASSLDRLGGDEQFF

J: TRBJ2-6
V: TRBV11-2
CDR3: CASSLTVSSGANVLTF

J: TRBJ2-7
V: TRBV6-2/TRBV6-3
CDR3: CASSRTLEAPSYEQYF

J: TRBJ2-1
V: TRBV20-1
CDR3: CSAPPVGRSSSYNEQFF

J: TRBJ2-7
V: TRBV7-9
CDR3: CASSSGRERAYEQYF

J: TRBJ2-5
V: TRBV20-1
CDR3: CSAGRPGTQYF

J: TRBJ1-1
V: TRBV20-1
CDR3: CSARRGGQGTEAFF

J: TRBJ2-5
V: TRBV5-6
CDR3: CASRRGGIQETQYF

J: TRBJ2-7
V: TRBV6-1
CDR3: CASRTVGDRAYEQYF

J: TRBJ2-1
V: TRBV7-3
CDR3: CASSLGDTPYNEQFF

J: TRBJ2-1
V: TRBV2
CDR3: CASSGGQGVGNEQFF

J: TRBJ2-7
V: TRBV15
CDR3: CATSRDQGLAGIIEQYF

J: TRBJ2-7
V: TRBV6-1
CDR3: CASRQRILSYEQYF

J: TRBJ2-7
V: TRBV5-6
CDR3: CASSSADRDEQYF

J: TRBJ2-1
V: TRBV29-1
CDR3: CSVEFWQNEQFF

J: TRBJ2-7
V: TRBV7-6
CDR3: CASSLAWGYEQYF

J: TRBJ2-1
V: TRBV12-3/TRBV12-4
CDR3: CASSSTSGGYNEQFF

J: TRBJ1-1
V: TRBV9
CDR3: CASSPQRQIHAEAFF

J: TRBJ2-1
V: TRBV29-1
CDR3: CSIKREGARQEQFF

J: TRBJ2-2
V: TRBV6-1
CDR3: CASTRRNTGELFF

J: TRBJ2-1
V: TRBV19
CDR3: CASSSARGNEQFF

J: TRBJ2-5
V: TRBV5-5
CDR3: CASSPGGGETQYF

J: TRBJ2-7
V: TRBV5-1
CDR3: CASSLVQGGEYEQYF

J: TRBJ2-1
V: TRBV14
CDR3: CASSPRLAGTVPSYNEQFF

J: TRBJ2-1
V: TRBV27
CDR3: CASSLFSGGNSYNEQFF

J: TRBJ2-7
V: TRBV21-1
CDR3: CASSKEKGEAYSYEQYF

J: TRBJ1-5
V: TRBV6-5
CDR3: CASSYSEGLNQPQHF

J: TRBJ2-1
V: TRBV20-1
CDR3: CSASPLRPTNEQFF

J: TRBJ1-1
V: TRBV5-6
CDR3: CASSLVNSGAFF

J: TRBJ2-5
V: TRBV11-2
CDR3: CASSLGSAGSLGVETQYF

J: TRBJ2-3
V: TRBV10-3
CDR3: CAISESVTSRTQYF

J: TRBJ1-2
V: TRBV29-1
CDR3: CSGSELPNYGYTF

J: TRBJ2-3
V: TRBV12-3/TRBV12-4
CDR3: CASSRTSGPQRYF

J: TRBJ2-5
V: TRBV4-3
CDR3: CASSQGLRQVQETQYF

J: TRBJ1-3
V: TRBV28
CDR3: CASRRQGFTGNTIYF

J: TRBJ2-7
V: TRBV20-1
CDR3: CSARQPGQAKPGQYF

J: TRBJ2-3
V: TRBV7-3
CDR3: CASSLNYHTDTQYF

J: TRBJ2-3
V: TRBV7-9
CDR3: CASSLTHLTDTQYF

J: TRBJ1-2
V: TRBV12-3/TRBV12-4
CDR3: CASRRQGGYGYTF

J: TRBJ2-7
V: TRBV6-2/TRBV6-3
CDR3: CASRLGYEQYF

J: TRBJ2-1
V: TRBV24-1
CDR3: CATMRLAGGLLEQFF

J: TRBJ2-7
V: TRBV6-5
CDR3: CASSYDRVVEQYF

J: TRBJ1-1
V: TRBV2
CDR3: CASMSGDRGYFTEAFF

J: TRBJ2-3
V: TRBV29-1
CDR3: CSVLLVDTQYF

J: TRBJ2-7
V: TRBV4-3
CDR3: CASSQDLDNSYEQYF

J: TRBJ2-1
V: TRBV20-1
CDR3: CSASLVEQFF

J: TRBJ1-5
V: TRBV9
CDR3: CASSPTGANQPQHF

J: TRBJ1-5
V: TRBV6-2/TRBV6-3
CDR3: CASRNHWGASGQPQHF

J: TRBJ2-1
V: TRBV4-3
CDR3: CASSQVGRNSYNEQFF

J: TRBJ2-7
V: TRBV20-1
CDR3: CSAAGTYEQYF